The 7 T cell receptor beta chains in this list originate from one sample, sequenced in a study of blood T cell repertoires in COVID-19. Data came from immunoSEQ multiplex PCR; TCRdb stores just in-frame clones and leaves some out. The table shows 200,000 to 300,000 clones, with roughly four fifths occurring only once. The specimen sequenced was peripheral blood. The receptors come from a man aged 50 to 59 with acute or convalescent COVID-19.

CDR3 DNA: TGTGCCAGCAACACCGACAACTCTGGAAACACCATATATTTT. It yields the protein CASNTDNSGNTIYF. J is TRBJ1-3 and V is TRBV21-1; the table's D call, TRBD1, was not checked against the DNA. TRBV21-1 counts as a pseudogene. There are 14 residues in the CDR3.

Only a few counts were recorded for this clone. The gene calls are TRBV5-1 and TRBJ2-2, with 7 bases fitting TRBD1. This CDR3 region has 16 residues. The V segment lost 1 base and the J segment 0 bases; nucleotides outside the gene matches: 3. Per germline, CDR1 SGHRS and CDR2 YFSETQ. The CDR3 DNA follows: TGCGCCAGCAGCTTGTTAGGGACAGCGAACACCGGGGAGCTGTTTTTT. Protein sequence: CASSLLGTANTGELFF.

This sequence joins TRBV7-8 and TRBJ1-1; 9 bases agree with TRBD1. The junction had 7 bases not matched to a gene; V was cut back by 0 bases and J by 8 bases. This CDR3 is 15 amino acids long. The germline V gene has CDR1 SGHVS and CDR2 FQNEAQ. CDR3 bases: TGTGCCAGCAGCTTAGCGTGGGGACAGGGATCCGAAGCTTTCTTT. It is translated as CASSLAWGQGSEAFF.

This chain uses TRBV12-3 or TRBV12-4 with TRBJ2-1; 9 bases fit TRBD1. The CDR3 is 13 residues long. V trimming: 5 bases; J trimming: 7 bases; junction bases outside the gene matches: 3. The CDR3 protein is CASSGDRANEQFF. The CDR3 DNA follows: TGTGCCAGCAGTGGGGACAGGGCGAATGAGCAGTTCTTC.

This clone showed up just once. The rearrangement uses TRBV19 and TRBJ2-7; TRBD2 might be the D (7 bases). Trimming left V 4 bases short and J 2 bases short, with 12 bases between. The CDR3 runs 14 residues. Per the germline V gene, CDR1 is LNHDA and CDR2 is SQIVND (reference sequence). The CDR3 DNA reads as TGTGCCAGTAGTAACGCGGGGGCAGCCTACGAGCAGTACTTC. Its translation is CASSNAGAAYEQYF.

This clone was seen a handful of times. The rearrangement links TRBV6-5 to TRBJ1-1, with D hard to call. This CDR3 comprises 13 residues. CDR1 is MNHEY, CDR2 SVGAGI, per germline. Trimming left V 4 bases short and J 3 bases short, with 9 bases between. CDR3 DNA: TGTGCCAGCAGTTCGGAGGGTTACACTGAAGCTTTCTTT. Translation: CASSSEGYTEAFF.

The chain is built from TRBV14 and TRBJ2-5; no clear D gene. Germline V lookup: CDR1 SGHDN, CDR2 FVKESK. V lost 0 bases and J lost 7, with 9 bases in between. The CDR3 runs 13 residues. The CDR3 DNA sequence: TGTGCCAGCAGCCAAGATCTGTCAGGGACCCAGTACTTC. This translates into CASSQDLSGTQYF. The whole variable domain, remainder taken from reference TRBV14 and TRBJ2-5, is EAGVTQFPSHSVIEKGQTVTLRCDPISGHDNLYWYRRVMGKEIKFLLHFVKESKQDESGMPNNRFLAERTGGTYSTLKVQPAELEDSGVYFCASSQDLSGTQYFGPGTRLLVL.